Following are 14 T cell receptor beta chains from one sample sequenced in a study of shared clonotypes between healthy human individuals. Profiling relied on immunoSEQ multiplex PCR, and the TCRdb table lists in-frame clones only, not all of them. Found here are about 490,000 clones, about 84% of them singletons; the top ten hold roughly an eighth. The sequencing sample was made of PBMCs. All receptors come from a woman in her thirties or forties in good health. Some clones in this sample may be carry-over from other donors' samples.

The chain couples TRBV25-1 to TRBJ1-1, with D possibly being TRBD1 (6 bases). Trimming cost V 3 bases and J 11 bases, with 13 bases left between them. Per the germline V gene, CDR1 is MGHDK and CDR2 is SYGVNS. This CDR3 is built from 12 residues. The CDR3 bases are TGTGCCAGCAGTGACCGGAGGGGGGATGCTTTCTTT. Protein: CASSDRRGDAFF. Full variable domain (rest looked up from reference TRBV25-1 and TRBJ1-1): EADIYQTPRYLVIGTGKKITLECSQTMGHDKMYWYQQDPGMELHLIHYSYGVNSTEKGDLSSESTVSRIRTEHFPLTLESARPSHTSQYLCASSDRRGDAFFGQGTRLTVV.

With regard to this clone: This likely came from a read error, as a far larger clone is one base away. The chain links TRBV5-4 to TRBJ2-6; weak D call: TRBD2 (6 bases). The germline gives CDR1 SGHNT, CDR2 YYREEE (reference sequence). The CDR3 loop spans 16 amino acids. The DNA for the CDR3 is TGTGCCAGCAGGGGCAGCGGGCTCTCTGGGGCCAACGTCCCGACTTTC. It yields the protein CASRGSGLSGANVPTF.

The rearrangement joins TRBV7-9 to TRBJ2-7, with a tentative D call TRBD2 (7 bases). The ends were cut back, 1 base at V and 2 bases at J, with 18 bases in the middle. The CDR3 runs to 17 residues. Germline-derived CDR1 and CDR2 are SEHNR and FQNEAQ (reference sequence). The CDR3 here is CASSLEGGVAAPYEQYF. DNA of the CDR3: TGTGCCAGCAGCTTAGAAGGGGGGGTAGCGGCCCCCTACGAGCAGTACTTC.

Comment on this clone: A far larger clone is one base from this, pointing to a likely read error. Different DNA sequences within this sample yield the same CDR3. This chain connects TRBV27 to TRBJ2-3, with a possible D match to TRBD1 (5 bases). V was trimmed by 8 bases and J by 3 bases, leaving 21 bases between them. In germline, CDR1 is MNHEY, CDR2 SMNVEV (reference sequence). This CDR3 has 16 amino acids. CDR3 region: CASRFLGLGSTDTQYF. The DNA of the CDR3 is TGTGCCAGCCGCTTTTTGGGGCTAGGAAGTACAGATACGCAGTATTTT.

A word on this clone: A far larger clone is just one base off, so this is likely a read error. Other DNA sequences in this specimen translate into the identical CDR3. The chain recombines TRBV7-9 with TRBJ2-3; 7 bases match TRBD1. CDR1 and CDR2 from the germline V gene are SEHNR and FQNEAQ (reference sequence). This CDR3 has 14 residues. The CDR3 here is CASSAGADRVPQYF. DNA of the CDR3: TGTGCCAGCAGCGCGGGCGCAGACAGGGTTCCGCAGTATTTC. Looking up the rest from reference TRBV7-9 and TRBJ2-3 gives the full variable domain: DTGVSQNPRHKITKRGQNVTFRCDPISEHNRLYWYRQTLGQGPEFLTYFQNEAQLEKSRLLSDRFSAERPKGSFSTLEIQRTEQGDSAMYLCASSAGADRVPQYFGPGTRLTVL.

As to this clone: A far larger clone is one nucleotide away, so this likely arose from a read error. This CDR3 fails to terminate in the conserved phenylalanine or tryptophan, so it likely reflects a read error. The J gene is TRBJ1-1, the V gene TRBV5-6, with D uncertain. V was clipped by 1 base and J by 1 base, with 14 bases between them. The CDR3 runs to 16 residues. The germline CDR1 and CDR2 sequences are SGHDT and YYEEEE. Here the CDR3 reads CASSLSTSRWNTEAFL. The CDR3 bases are TGTGCCAGCAGCTTGTCGACAAGCCGGTGGAACACTGAAGCTTTCCTT.

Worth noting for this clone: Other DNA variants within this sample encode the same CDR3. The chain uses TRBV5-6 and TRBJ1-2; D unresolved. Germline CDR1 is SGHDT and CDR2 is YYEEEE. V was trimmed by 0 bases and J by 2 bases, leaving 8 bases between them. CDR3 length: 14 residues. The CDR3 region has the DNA TGTGCCAGCAGCTTGGAGGGCCCAAACTATGGCTACACCTTC. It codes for CASSLEGPNYGYTF.

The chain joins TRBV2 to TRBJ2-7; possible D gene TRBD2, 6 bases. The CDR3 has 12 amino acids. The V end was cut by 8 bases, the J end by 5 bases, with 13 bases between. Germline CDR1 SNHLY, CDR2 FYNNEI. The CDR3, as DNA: TGTGCCAGCCTCGGGACTCGGGACGAGCAGTACTTC. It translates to CASLGTRDEQYF.

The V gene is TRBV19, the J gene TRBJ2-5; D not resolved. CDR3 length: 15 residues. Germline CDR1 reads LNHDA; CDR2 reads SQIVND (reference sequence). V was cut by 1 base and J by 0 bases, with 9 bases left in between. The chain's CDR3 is CASSIAHGYQETQYF. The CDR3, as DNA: TGTGCCAGTAGTATAGCTCATGGGTACCAAGAGACCCAGTACTTC.

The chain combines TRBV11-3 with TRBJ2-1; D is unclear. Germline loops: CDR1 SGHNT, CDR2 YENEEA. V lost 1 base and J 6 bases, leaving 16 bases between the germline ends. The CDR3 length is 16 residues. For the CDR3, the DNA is TGTGCCAGCAGCTTAGGGGCGGAGCCCCTCTTCAATGAGCAGTTCTTC. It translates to CASSLGAEPLFNEQFF.

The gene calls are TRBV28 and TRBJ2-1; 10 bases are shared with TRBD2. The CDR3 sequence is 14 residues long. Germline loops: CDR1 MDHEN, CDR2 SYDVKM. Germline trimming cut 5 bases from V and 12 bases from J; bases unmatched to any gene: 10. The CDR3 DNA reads TGTGCCAGCAGTCCCCGACTAGCGGGTGTGTGGCAGTTCTTC. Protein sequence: CASSPRLAGVWQFF.

In DNA form, the CDR3 reads TGCGCCAGTCACGGGATGGGGACAGATACGCAGTATTTT. Protein product: CASHGMGTDTQYF. This chain joins TRBV10-2 and TRBJ2-3; tentative D call: TRBD2 (5 bases). This CDR3 has 13 residues. Germline V gene lookup returns CDR1 WSHSY and CDR2 SAAADI. Trimming cost V 9 bases and J 3 bases, with 13 bases left between them.

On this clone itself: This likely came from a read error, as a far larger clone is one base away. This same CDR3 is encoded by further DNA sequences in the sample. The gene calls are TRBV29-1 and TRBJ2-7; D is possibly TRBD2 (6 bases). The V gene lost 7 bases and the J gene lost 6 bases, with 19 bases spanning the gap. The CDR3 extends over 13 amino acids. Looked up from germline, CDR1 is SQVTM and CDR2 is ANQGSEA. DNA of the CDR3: TGCAGCGCACTAGCAGGAGCGATTTCCGAGCAGTACTTC. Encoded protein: CSALAGAISEQYF.

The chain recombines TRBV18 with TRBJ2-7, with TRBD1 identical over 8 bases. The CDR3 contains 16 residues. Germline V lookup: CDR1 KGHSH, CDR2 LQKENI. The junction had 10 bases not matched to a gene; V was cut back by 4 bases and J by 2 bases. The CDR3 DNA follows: TGTGCCAGCTCACTAAGGACAGGGACAAACACCTACGAGCAGTACTTC. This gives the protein CASSLRTGTNTYEQYF.